Sequencing of this T cell receptor (beta chain) was carried out in a study of cytomegalovirus exposure and HLA in healthy donors. Germline lookup yields CDR1 MNHNS and CDR2 SASEGT. V was pared by 3 bases and J by 4 bases, with 9 bases between. The CDR3 consists of 13 residues. Regarding the study as a whole: TCR beta sequences reportedly predicted most subjects' HLA-A and HLA-B alleles accurately. A prior analysis recorded that most TCR beta V segments were productive about 87% or about 30% of the time. The study labeled 170 or so TCR beta chains cytomegalovirus-associated. An ancestry cluster, one associated with Asian ancestry, reportedly showed fewer N-insertions than the 666-donor mean in a later analysis.

With regard to this clone: The antigen is unknown.

60 Vbeta and 13 Jbeta primers were used in PCR. Only in-frame clones appear in the TCRdb table, and some are missing; sequencing was by immunoSEQ multiplex PCR. The sample includes approximately 170,000 clones, around 80% of them seen just once. This chain connects TRBV6-1 to TRBJ2-5; TRBD2 is a possible D gene (6 bases). The TCR comes from a woman in her forties or fifties in good health and CMV-seropositive. Sequenced material: PBMCs. CDR3 region: CASSDQAGETQYF. The DNA for the CDR3 is TGTGCCAGCAGTGACCAAGCGGGAGAGACCCAGTACTTC.